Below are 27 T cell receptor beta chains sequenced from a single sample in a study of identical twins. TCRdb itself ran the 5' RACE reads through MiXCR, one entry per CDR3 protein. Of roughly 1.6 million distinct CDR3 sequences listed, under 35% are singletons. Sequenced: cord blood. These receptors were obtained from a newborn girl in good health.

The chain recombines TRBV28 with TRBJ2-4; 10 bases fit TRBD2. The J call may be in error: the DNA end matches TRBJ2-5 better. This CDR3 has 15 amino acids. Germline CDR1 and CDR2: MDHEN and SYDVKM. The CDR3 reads CASSLFLAGAETQYF. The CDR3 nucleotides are TGTGCCAGCAGTTTATTTCTAGCGGGAGCTGAGACCCAGTACTTC.

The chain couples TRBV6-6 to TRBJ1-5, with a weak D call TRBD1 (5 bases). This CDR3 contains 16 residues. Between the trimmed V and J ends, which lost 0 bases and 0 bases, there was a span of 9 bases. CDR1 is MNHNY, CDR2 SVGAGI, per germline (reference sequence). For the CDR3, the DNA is TGTGCCAGCAGTTACTCTGGGACCTATAGCAATCAGCCCCAGCATTTT. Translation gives CASSYSGTYSNQPQHF.

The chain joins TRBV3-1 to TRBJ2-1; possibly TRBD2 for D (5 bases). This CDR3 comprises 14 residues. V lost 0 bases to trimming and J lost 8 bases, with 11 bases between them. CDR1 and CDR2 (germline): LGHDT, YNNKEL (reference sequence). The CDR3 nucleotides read TGTGCCAGCAGCCAAGAGGTGGCTAGCCATGAGCAGTTCTTC. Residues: CASSQEVASHEQFF.

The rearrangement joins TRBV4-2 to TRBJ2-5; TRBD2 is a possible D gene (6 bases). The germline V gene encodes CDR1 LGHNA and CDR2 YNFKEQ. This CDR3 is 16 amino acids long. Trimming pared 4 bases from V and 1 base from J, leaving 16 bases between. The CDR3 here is CASSRSWGSGQETQYF. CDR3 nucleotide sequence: TGTGCCAGCAGCCGATCCTGGGGTAGCGGCCAAGAGACCCAGTACTTC.

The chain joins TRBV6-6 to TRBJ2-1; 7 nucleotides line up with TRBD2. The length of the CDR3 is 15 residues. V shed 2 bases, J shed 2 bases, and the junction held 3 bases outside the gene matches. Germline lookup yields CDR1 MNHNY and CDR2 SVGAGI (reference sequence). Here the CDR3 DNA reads TGTGCCAGCAGTTACGCCAGCGGGGCCTACAATGAGCAGTTCTTC. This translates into CASSYASGAYNEQFF.

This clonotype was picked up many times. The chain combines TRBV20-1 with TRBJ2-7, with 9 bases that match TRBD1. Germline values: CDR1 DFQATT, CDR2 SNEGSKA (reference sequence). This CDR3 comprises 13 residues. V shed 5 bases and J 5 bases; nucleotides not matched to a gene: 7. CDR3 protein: CSAPGTGNNEQYF. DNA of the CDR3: TGCAGTGCTCCCGGGACAGGGAACAACGAGCAGTACTTC.

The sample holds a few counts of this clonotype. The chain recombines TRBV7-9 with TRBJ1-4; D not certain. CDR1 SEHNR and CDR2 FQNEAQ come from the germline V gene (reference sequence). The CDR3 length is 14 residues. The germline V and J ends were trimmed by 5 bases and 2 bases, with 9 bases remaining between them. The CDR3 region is CASSPRPTNEKLFF. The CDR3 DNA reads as TGTGCCAGCAGCCCCAGACCGACTAATGAAAAACTGTTTTTT.

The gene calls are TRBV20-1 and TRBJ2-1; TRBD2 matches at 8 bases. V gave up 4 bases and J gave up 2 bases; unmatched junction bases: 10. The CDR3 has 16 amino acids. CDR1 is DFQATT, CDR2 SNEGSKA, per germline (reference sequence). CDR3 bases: TGCAGTGCTATGGCCAGCGGGGGAACAACCTACAATGAGCAGTTCTTC. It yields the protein CSAMASGGTTYNEQFF.

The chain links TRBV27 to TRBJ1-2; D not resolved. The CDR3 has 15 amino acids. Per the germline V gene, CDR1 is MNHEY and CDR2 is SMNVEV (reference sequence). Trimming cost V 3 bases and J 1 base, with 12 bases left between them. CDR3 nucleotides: TGTGCCAGCAGTTTTTCAACCGGGAGTAACTATGGCTACACCTTC. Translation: CASSFSTGSNYGYTF.

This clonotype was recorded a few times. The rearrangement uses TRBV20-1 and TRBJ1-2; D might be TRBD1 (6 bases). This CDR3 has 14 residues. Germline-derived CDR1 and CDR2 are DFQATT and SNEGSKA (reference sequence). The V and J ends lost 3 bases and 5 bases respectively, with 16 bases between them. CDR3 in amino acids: CSARGDGGGYGYTF. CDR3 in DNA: TGCAGTGCTAGGGGGGACGGGGGCGGGTATGGCTACACCTTC.

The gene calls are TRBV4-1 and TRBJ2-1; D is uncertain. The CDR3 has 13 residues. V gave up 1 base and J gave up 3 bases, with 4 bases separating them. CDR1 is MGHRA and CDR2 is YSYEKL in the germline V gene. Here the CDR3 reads CASSQAHYNEQFF. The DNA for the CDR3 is TGCGCCAGCAGCCAAGCACACTACAATGAGCAGTTCTTC.

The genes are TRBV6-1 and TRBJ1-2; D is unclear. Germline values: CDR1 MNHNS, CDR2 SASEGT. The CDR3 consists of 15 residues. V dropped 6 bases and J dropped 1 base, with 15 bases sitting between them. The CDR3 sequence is CASRARVTNNYGYTF. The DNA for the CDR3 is TGTGCCAGCAGGGCCCGGGTCACTAATAACTATGGCTACACCTTC.

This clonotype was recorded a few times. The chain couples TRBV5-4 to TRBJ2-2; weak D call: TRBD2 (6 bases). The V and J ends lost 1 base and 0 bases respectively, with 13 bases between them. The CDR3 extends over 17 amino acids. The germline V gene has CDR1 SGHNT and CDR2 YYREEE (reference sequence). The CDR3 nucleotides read TGTGCCAGCAGCTTGAGGCGGGGCGGCACGAACACCGGGGAGCTGTTTTTT. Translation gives CASSLRRGGTNTGELFF.

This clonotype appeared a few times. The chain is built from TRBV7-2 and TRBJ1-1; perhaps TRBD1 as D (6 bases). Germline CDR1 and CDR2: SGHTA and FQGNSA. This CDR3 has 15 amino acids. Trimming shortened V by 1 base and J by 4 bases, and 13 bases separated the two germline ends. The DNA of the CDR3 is TGTGCCAGCAGCTTAGTGGCAGGGGATACCACTGAAGCTTTCTTT. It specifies CASSLVAGDTTEAFF.

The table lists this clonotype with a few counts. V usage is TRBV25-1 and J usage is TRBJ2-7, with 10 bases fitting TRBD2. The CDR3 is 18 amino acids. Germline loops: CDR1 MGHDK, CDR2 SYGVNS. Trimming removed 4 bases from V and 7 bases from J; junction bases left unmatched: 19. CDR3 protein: CASSVIAPGLASDNEQYF. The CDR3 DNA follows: TGTGCCAGCAGTGTAATAGCCCCGGGACTAGCGTCCGACAATGAGCAGTACTTC.

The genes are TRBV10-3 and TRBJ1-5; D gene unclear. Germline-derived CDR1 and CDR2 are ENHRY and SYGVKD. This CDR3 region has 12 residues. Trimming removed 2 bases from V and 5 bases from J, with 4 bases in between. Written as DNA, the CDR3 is TGTGCCATCAGTGAGGAGGATCAGCCCCAGCATTTT. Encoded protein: CAISEEDQPQHF.

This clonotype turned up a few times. This CDR3 is CASSQVEGLAYNNEQFF. CDR3 nucleotide sequence: TGTGCCAGCAGCCAAGTTGAGGGACTAGCCTACAACAATGAGCAGTTCTTC. The V and J genes are TRBV14 and TRBJ2-1; the match to TRBD2 covers 9 bases. CDR1 and CDR2 (germline): SGHDN, FVKESK. V shed 1 base, J shed 5 bases, and the junction held 9 bases outside the gene matches. The CDR3 consists of 17 residues.

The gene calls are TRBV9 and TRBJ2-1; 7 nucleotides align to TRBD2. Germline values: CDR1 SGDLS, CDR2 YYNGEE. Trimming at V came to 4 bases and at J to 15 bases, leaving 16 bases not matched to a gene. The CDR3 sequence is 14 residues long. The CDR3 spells CASSPTSPDFALFF. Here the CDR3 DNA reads TGTGCCAGCAGCCCGACTAGCCCGGATTTCGCCTTGTTCTTC. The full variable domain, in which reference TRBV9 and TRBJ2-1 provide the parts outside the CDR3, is DSGVTQTPKHLITATGQRVTLRCSPRSGDLSVYWYQQSLDQGLQFLIQYYNGEERAKGNILERFSAQQFPDLHSELNLSSLELGDSALYFCASSPTSPDFALFFGPGTRLTVL.

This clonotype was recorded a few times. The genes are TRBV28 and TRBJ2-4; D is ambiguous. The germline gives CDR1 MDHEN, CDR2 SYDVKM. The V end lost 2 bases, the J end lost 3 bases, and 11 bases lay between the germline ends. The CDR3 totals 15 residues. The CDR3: CASSLTPVGKNIQYF. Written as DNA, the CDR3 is TGTGCCAGCAGTTTAACCCCCGTGGGCAAAAACATTCAGTACTTC.

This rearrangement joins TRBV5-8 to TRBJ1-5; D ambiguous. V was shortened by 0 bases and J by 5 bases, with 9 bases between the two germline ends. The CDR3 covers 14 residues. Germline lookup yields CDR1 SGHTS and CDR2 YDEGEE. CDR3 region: CASSLVGRHQPQHF. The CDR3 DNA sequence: TGTGCCAGCAGCTTGGTAGGCAGGCATCAGCCCCAGCATTTT.

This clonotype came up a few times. The CDR3 is CASSEDGYNQPQHF. DNA for the CDR3: TGTGCCAGCAGTGAAGACGGTTACAATCAGCCCCAGCATTTT. The V gene is TRBV25-1, the J gene TRBJ1-5; no definite D call. The CDR3 is 14 amino acids. Germline V CDR1 and CDR2: MGHDK, SYGVNS. V lost 2 bases to trimming and J lost 3 bases, with 8 bases between them.

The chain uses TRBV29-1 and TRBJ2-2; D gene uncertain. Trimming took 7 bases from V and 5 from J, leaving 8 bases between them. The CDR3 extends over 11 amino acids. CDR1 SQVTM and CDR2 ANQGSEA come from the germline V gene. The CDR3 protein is CSGSRTGELFF. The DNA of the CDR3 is TGCAGCGGGAGTAGAACCGGGGAGCTGTTTTTT.

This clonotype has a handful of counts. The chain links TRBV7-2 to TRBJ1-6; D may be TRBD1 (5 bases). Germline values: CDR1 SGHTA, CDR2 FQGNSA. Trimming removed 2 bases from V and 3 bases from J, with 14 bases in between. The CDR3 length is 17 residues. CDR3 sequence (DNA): TGTGCCAGCAGCTTACCGGGACGAAAGGGCTATAATTCACCCCTCCACTTT. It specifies CASSLPGRKGYNSPLHF.

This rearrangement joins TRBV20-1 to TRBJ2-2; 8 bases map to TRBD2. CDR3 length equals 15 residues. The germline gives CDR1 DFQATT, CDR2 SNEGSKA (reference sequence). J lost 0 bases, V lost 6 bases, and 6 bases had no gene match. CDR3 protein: CSALSGSPNTGELFF. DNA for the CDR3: TGCAGTGCCCTCAGCGGGAGCCCGAACACCGGGGAGCTGTTTTTT.

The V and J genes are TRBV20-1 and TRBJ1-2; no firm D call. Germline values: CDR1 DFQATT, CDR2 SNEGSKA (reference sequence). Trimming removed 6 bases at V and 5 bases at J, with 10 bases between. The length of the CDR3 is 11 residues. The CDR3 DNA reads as TGCAGTGCCACCGGACGATATGGCTACACCTTC. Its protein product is CSATGRYGYTF.

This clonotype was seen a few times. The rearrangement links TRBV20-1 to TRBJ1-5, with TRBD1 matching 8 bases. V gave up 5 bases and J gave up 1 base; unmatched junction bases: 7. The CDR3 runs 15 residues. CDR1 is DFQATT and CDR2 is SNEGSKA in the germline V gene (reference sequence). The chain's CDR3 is CSAQRTGHSNQPQHF. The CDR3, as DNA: TGCAGTGCTCAGAGGACAGGGCACAGCAATCAGCCCCAGCATTTT.

This chain's CDR3 is CASRLVDSDTQYF. The CDR3 DNA reads TGTGCCAGCAGACTAGTAGACTCAGATACGCAGTATTTT. The rearrangement uses TRBV6-5 and TRBJ2-3; perhaps TRBD2 as D (5 bases). V lost 6 bases to trimming and J lost 4 bases, with 11 bases between them. Germline CDR1 MNHEY, CDR2 SVGAGI. The CDR3 sequence is 13 residues long.